This T cell receptor (beta chain) came from a study of T cell responses to AZD1222 COVID-19 vaccine. The method was immunoSEQ multiplex PCR; TCRdb's version includes in-frame clones alone and lacks a portion of them. The data contain around 150,000 clones, roughly 94% of them singletons. Findings of the study overall: Spike-wide coverage was observed for vaccine-associated CD4 TCRs, with dominant responses at 160-218 and 743-854. With two AZD1222 doses given, Spike-specific TCR breadth and depth both rose. Targeting of unmutated variant regions was reportedly seen in nearly half of spike-specific TCRs.

CDR1 is WNHNN and CDR2 is SYGVQD in the germline V gene (reference sequence). Trimming removed 4 bases at V and 3 bases at J, with 7 bases between. CDR3 length: 12 amino acids. This clone was observed a handful of times. Its antigen is undetermined. The input for sequencing was peripheral blood, taken 28 days after the second AZD1222 dose. The TCR sequence derives from an adult who received the AZD1222 COVID-19 vaccine. The V gene is TRBV10-1, the J gene TRBJ2-7; D remains ambiguous. The CDR3 bases are TGCGCCAGCAGTGGGCAGAACTACGAGCAGTACTTC. Translated: CASSGQNYEQYF.